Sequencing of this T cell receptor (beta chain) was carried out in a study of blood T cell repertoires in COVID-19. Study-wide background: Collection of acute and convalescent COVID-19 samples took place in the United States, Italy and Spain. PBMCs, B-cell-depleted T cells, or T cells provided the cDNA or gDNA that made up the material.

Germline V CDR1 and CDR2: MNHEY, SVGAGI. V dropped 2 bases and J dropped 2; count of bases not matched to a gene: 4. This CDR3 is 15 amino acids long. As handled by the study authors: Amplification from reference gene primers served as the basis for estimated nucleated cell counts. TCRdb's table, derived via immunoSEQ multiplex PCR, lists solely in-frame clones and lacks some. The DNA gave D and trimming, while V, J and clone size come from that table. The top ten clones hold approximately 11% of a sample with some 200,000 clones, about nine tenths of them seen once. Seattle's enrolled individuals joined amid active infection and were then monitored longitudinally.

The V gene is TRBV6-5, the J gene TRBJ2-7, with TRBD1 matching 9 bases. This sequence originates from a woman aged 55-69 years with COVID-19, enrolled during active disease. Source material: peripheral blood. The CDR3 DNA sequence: TGTGCCAGCAGTTACGGGACAGGGAAAACCTACGAGCAGTACTTC. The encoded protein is CASSYGTGKTYEQYF.